This entry lists 26 T cell receptor beta chains sequenced from one sample in a study of blood T cell repertoires in COVID-19. The assay was immunoSEQ multiplex PCR, and TCRdb's table has in-frame clones only and misses some. Counted here are some 200,000 clones, about 78% occurring once; the ten biggest clones make up less than 7%. Sequenced material: peripheral blood. The receptors were sampled from a woman between 70 and 85 years old with acute or convalescent COVID-19.

The chain uses TRBV6-5 and TRBJ1-6; no firm D call. Germline CDR1 MNHEY, CDR2 SVGAGI. The CDR3 contains 13 residues. V lost 6 bases and J 6 bases, leaving 9 bases between the germline ends. For the CDR3, the DNA is TGTGCCAGCAGGGGAGGGATTAATTCACCCCTCCACTTT. This translates into CASRGGINSPLHF.

The rearrangement joins TRBV19 to TRBJ1-1; 9 nucleotides line up with TRBD1. In germline, CDR1 is LNHDA, CDR2 SQIVND (reference sequence). The CDR3 runs to 14 residues. The V and J ends lost 5 bases and 1 base, in that order; junction bases with no gene match: 2. CDR3 in amino acids: CASSGQGRNTEAFF. CDR3 coding DNA: TGTGCCAGTAGTGGACAGGGGCGGAACACTGAAGCTTTCTTT.

This clone was detected only a few times. The genes are TRBV5-1 and TRBJ1-2; no clear D. The CDR3 contains 12 residues. Between the trimmed V and J ends, which lost 5 bases and 13 bases, there was a span of 18 bases. Germline V gene sequence: CDR1 SGHRS, CDR2 YFSETQ. The CDR3 DNA sequence: TGCGCCAGCAGACTTGAGCCGGGAGTCTCCACCTTC. It encodes CASRLEPGVSTF.

The rearrangement joins TRBV12-2 to TRBJ1-5. TRBV12-2 is classified as a pseudogene. The CDR3 extends over 14 amino acids. Here the CDR3 DNA reads TGTGCAAGTCGCGGGCCGGGGAGCAATCAGCCCCAGCATTTT. This encodes CASRGPGSNQPQHF.

This clone came up once. V gene TRBV10-2 combines with J gene TRBJ2-5; D possibly corresponds to TRBD1 (6 bases). The CDR3 contains 14 residues. V was cut by 8 bases and J by 1 base, with 14 bases left in between. Germline CDR1 and CDR2: WSHSY and SAAADI. The CDR3, as DNA: TGCGCCAGCTCCCGGGTAGGGGGCCAAGAGACCCAGTACTTC. The encoded protein is CASSRVGGQETQYF.

The chain employs TRBV15 and TRBJ2-7, with D maybe TRBD1 (6 bases). Looked up from germline, CDR1 is LNHNV and CDR2 is YYDKDF (reference sequence). Between the trimmed V and J ends, which lost 0 bases and 5 bases, there was a span of 17 bases. The CDR3 has 16 residues. CDR3 nucleotides: TGTGCCACCAGCAGAGATGAAACAGGGATGAGGGACGAGCAGTACTTC. As protein: CATSRDETGMRDEQYF.

As concerns this clone: Other nucleotide sequences from this sample produce the same CDR3. The chain is built from TRBV30 and TRBJ2-1; the match to TRBD1 covers 7 bases. This CDR3 is built from 13 residues. The ends lost 5 bases at V and 2 bases at J; junction bases unmatched: 3. The germline gives CDR1 GTSNPN, CDR2 SVGIG (reference sequence). CDR3 coding DNA: TGTGCCTGGGGTACAGGGGCCTACAATGAGCAGTTCTTC. Its protein is CAWGTGAYNEQFF.

The chain is built from TRBV11-2 and TRBJ2-1, with 13 positions matching TRBD2. The germline V gene has CDR1 SGHAT and CDR2 FQNNGV. V gave up 1 base and J gave up 6 bases; unmatched junction bases: 6. The CDR3 runs 17 residues. In DNA, the CDR3 is TGTGCCAGCAGCTTAGTACTAGCGGGAGGGCCGGGCAATGAGCAGTTCTTC. It codes for CASSLVLAGGPGNEQFF.

This chain joins TRBV11-2 and TRBJ2-3, with D possibly TRBD2 on 6 matching bases. The length of the CDR3 is 14 residues. Trimming left V 1 base short and J 1 base short, with 6 bases between. The germline V gene has CDR1 SGHAT and CDR2 FQNNGV. This chain's CDR3 is CASSLGGGTDTQYF. DNA of the CDR3: TGTGCCAGCAGCTTAGGCGGGGGCACAGATACGCAGTATTTT.

This chain uses TRBV2 with TRBJ1-4; possible D gene TRBD1, 6 bases. Germline CDR1 SNHLY, CDR2 FYNNEI. The germline V and J ends were trimmed by 0 bases and 7 bases, with 12 bases remaining between them. The CDR3 is made up of 15 amino acids. CDR3 loop: CASSEAGGQVEKLFF. CDR3 in DNA: TGTGCCAGCAGTGAAGCCGGGGGGCAGGTTGAAAAACTGTTTTTT.

This chain links TRBV15 with TRBJ1-3; TRBD1 aligns across 8 bases. The J segment lost 3 bases and the V segment lost 0 bases, leaving 10 bases of the junction unmatched. Germline V gene sequence: CDR1 LNHNV, CDR2 YYDKDF (reference sequence). This CDR3 has 18 amino acids. The CDR3 reads CATSRDPLTGASGNTIYF. The CDR3 nucleotides are TGTGCCACCAGCAGAGATCCCTTGACAGGGGCGAGTGGAAACACCATATATTTT.

CDR3 sequence: CASSKTVSRSPLHF. Here the CDR3 DNA reads TGTGCCAGCAGCAAGACAGTGTCTAGATCACCCCTCCACTTT. This chain links TRBV11-2 with TRBJ1-6; D is possibly TRBD1 (5 bases). V was cut by 5 bases and J by 10 bases, with 15 bases left in between. Germline V CDR1 and CDR2: SGHAT, FQNNGV. The CDR3 length is 14 residues.

The chain uses TRBV6-1 and TRBJ1-5, with unresolved D. The CDR3 is 13 amino acids. The V gene lost 1 base and the J gene lost 5 bases, with 6 bases spanning the gap. Looked up from germline, CDR1 is MNHNS and CDR2 is SASEGT. CDR3 loop: CASSEVGYQPQHF. CDR3 DNA: TGTGCCAGCAGTGAAGTCGGTTATCAGCCCCAGCATTTT.

Concerning this clone itself: One junction end disagrees with the germline gene, perhaps due to a read error. V and J are TRBV30 and TRBJ2-1; TRBD2 matches 8 bases. The length of the CDR3 is 16 residues. The germline V gene has CDR1 GTSNPN and CDR2 SVGIG (reference sequence). The CDR3 spells CARSVPTGGDINEQFF. The CDR3 DNA is TGTGCCCGGAGTGTACCGACGGGAGGGGATATCAATGAGCAGTTCTTC.

This clone was seen once. The DNA of the CDR3 is TGCAGCATTCGAGGGGGTAGCAATCAGCCCCAGCATTTT. This gives the protein CSIRGGSNQPQHF. The chain has TRBV29-1 and TRBJ1-5, with D possibly matching TRBD1 (6 bases). V was cut by 8 bases and J by 0 bases, with 11 bases left in between. Per germline, CDR1 SQVTM and CDR2 ANQGSEA. CDR3 size: 13 residues. The variable domain in full, with the rest retrieved from reference TRBV29-1 and TRBJ1-5, is SAVISQKPSRDICQRGTSLTIQCQVDSQVTMMFWYRQQPGQSLTLIATANQGSEATYESGFVIDKFPISRPNLTFSTLTVSNMSPEDSSIYLCSIRGGSNQPQHFGDGTRLSIL.

The rearrangement links TRBV7-2 to TRBJ1-2; D uncertain. The CDR3 sequence is 15 residues long. V was clipped by 7 bases and J by 5 bases, with 20 bases between them. Germline-derived CDR1 and CDR2 are SGHTA and FQGNSA. The CDR3 nucleotides are TGTGCCAGCACCCTAGTAGGCGGGGATTCATATGGCTACACCTTC. Protein product: CASTLVGGDSYGYTF.

The rearrangement links TRBV27 to TRBJ1-2, with 8 nucleotides matching TRBD1. Germline loops: CDR1 MNHEY, CDR2 SMNVEV (reference sequence). The CDR3 has 12 amino acids. The ends lost 6 bases at V and 8 bases at J; junction bases unmatched: 5. The CDR3 bases are TGTGCCAGCAGGATGACAGGGGCCGGCTACACCTTC. Protein: CASRMTGAGYTF.

The chain couples TRBV25-1 to TRBJ1-4; tentative D call: TRBD1 (5 bases). The CDR3 sequence is 15 residues long. Germline loops: CDR1 MGHDK, CDR2 SYGVNS. Trimming cost V 3 bases and J 7 bases, with 15 bases left between them. CDR3 loop: CASSDGVTAGEKLFF. In DNA, the CDR3 is TGTGCCAGCAGTGACGGGGTGACAGCGGGTGAAAAACTGTTTTTT.

This rearrangement joins TRBV27 to TRBJ2-3; D is undetermined. The germline V and J ends were trimmed by 1 base and 1 base, with 6 bases remaining between them. Germline values: CDR1 MNHEY, CDR2 SMNVEV (reference sequence). The CDR3 loop spans 14 amino acids. CDR3 bases: TGTGCCAGCAGTTTATTAGATGGCACAGATACGCAGTATTTT. This encodes CASSLLDGTDTQYF.

The chain links TRBV19 to TRBJ2-3; D possibly corresponds to TRBD2 (7 bases). This CDR3 is built from 15 residues. The germline V and J ends were trimmed by 4 bases and 3 bases, with 14 bases remaining between them. The germline gives CDR1 LNHDA, CDR2 SQIVND (reference sequence). The CDR3 loop reads CASSRGGHGTDTQYF. CDR3 DNA: TGTGCCAGTAGTAGGGGGGGACACGGGACAGATACGCAGTATTTT.

The chain links TRBV4-2 to TRBJ2-1; 8 bases are a match to TRBD2. Trimming removed 3 bases from V and 0 bases from J; junction bases left unmatched: 4. Per germline, CDR1 LGHNA and CDR2 YNFKEQ. The CDR3 covers 16 residues. The CDR3: CASSQAGTSSYNEQFF. CDR3 nucleotides: TGTGCCAGCAGCCAGGCCGGGACTAGCTCCTACAATGAGCAGTTCTTC.

The chain has TRBV29-1 and TRBJ2-7; TRBD1 is a possible D gene (6 bases). In germline, CDR1 is SQVTM, CDR2 ANQGSEA. Trimming took off 6 bases at V and 3 bases at J, with 15 bases between the two ends. The CDR3 is 13 amino acids. DNA for the CDR3: TGCAGCGTCGCCGGGACACTGATCTACGAGCAGTACTTC. This encodes CSVAGTLIYEQYF.

The CDR3 DNA reads as TGTGCCAGCAGTTTAACACCCCTCGGTTTCGCGGGCACCGTCTACAATGAGCAGTTCTTC. It codes for CASSLTPLGFAGTVYNEQFF. This chain joins TRBV27 and TRBJ2-1; maybe TRBD2 (5 bases). This CDR3 has 20 amino acids. Trimming pared 2 bases from V and 3 bases from J, leaving 26 bases between. Germline CDR1 is MNHEY and CDR2 is SMNVEV (reference sequence).

The chain couples TRBV2 to TRBJ2-1; 9 nucleotides align to TRBD1. This CDR3 is 13 amino acids long. From germline, CDR1 is SNHLY and CDR2 FYNNEI. V was clipped by 11 bases and J by 6 bases; unmatched bases: 8. The CDR3 DNA follows: TGTGCCTGGCCGGGGGACAGGGTCAATGAGCAGTTCTTC. This codes for CAWPGDRVNEQFF.

V usage is TRBV29-1 and J usage is TRBJ1-3; D is possibly TRBD1 (6 bases). CDR1 is SQVTM and CDR2 is ANQGSEA in the germline V gene. The germline V and J ends were trimmed by 7 bases and 7 bases, with 14 bases remaining between them. The CDR3 covers 12 residues. CDR3 DNA: TGCAGCGCTGGGATTAGGGGGAACACCATATATTTT. Its protein is CSAGIRGNTIYF. The entire variable domain, with the rest obtained from reference TRBV29-1 and TRBJ1-3, is as follows: SAVISQKPSRDICQRGTSLTIQCQVDSQVTMMFWYRQQPGQSLTLIATANQGSEATYESGFVIDKFPISRPNLTFSTLTVSNMSPEDSSIYLCSAGIRGNTIYFGEGSWLTVV.

The chain carries TRBV5-5 and TRBJ2-2; D is uncertain. The CDR3 contains 15 residues. Trimming shortened V by 4 bases and J by 5 bases, and 15 bases separated the two germline ends. The germline CDR1 and CDR2 sequences are SGHKS and YYEKEE (reference sequence). DNA of the CDR3: TGTGCCAGCAGCCTTGGTATCTACTCAACCGGGGAGCTGTTTTTT. It is translated as CASSLGIYSTGELFF.